The clone carrying this T cell receptor (beta chain) is classed as medium-sized (0.01 to 0.1%). The antigen is not known. This sample was taken from a study of OX40 agonist ivuxolimab in advanced cancers. Study findings and constraints: Expanded clones tended on average to be more numerous among CD8+ T cells than CD4+.

With V trimmed by 5 bases and J by 1 base, 2 bases remained unmatched. This CDR3 has 15 amino acids. Germline V gene sequence: CDR1 MNHEY, CDR2 SMNVEV (reference sequence). Profiling relied on immunoSEQ multiplex PCR, and the TCRdb table lists in-frame clones only, not all of them. The repertoire holds tens of thousands of clones, with roughly 88% as singletons. The gene calls are TRBV27 and TRBJ2-4; 10 bases are a match to TRBD1. This sequence was found in an adult with an advanced solid tumor such as melanoma, head and neck, liver or kidney cancer. Sequences were derived from CD4+ or CD8+ T cells sorted from blood, sampled in a trial of the OX40 agonist ivuxolimab. Here the CDR3 reads CASSGTGVAKNIQYF. CDR3 DNA sequence: TGTGCCAGCAGTGGGACAGGGGTTGCCAAAAACATTCAGTACTTC.